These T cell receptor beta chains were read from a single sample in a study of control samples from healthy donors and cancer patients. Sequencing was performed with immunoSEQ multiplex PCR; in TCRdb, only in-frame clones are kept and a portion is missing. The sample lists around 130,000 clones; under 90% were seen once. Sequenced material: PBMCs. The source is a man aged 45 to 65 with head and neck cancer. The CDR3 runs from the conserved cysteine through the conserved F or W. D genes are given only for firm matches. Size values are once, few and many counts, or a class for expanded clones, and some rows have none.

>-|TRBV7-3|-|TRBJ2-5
CASSPTGTQETQYF
TGTGCCAGCAGCCCGACAGGGACTCAAGAGACCCAGTACTTC
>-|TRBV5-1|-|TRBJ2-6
CASSSVLSGANVLTF
TGCGCCAGCAGCTCCGTCCTTTCTGGGGCCAACGTCCTGACTTTC
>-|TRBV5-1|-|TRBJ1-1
CASSLLGGRNTEAFF
TGCGCCAGCAGCTTGTTGGGCGGTAGGAACACTGAAGCTTTCTTT
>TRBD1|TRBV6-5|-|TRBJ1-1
CASIWTGRGEAFF
TGTGCCAGCATCTGGACAGGACGGGGTGAAGCTTTCTTT
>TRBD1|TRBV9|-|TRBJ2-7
CASSVGAGGNNEQYF
TGTGCCAGCAGCGTAGGGGCAGGGGGCAACAACGAGCAGTACTTC
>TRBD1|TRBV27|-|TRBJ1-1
CASSFLPLTGGTEAFF
TGTGCCAGCAGTTTCCTCCCCTTAACAGGGGGCACTGAAGCTTTCTTT
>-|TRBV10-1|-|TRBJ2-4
CASSESGSGNIQYF
TGCGCCAGCAGTGAGTCGGGCAGCGGAAACATTCAGTACTTC
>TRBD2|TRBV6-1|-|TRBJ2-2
CASSGRAGGWNTGELFF
TGTGCCAGCAGTGGCAGGGCGGGAGGGTGGAACACCGGGGAGCTGTTTTTT
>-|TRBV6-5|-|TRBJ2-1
CASRYVAWEQFF
TGTGCCAGCAGATACGTAGCGTGGGAGCAGTTCTTC
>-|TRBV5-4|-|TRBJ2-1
CASSPDIYSYNEQFF
TGTGCCAGCAGCCCTGACATCTACTCCTACAATGAGCAGTTCTTC
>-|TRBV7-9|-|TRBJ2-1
CASKGLSLDEQFF
TGTGCCAGCAAAGGTTTGTCGCTCGATGAGCAGTTCTTC
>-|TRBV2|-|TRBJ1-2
CASTTVTYGGYTF
TGTGCCAGCACAACAGTAACATATGGGGGCTACACCTTC
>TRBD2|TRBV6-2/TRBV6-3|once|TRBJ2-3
CASSYLGTSGRIPTDTQYF
TGTGCCAGCAGTTACCTCGGGACTAGCGGGAGGATCCCCACAGATACGCAGTATTTT
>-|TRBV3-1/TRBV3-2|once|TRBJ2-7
CASSRGYEQYF
TGTGCCAGCAGCCGAGGTTACGAGCAGTACTTC
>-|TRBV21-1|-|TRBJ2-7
CASSKARRSSSYEQYF
TGTGCCAGCAGCAAAGCGCGTAGGAGTTCCTCCTACGAGCAGTACTTC
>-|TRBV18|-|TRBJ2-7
CASSPPGTPSYEQYF
TGTGCCAGCTCACCGCCCGGGACTCCCTCATACGAGCAGTACTTC
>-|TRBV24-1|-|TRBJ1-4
CATRSEGKHREKLFF
TGTGCCACCAGAAGTGAGGGCAAGCACCGCGAAAAACTGTTTTTT
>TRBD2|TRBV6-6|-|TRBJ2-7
CASTTGGTGRNEQYF
TGTGCCAGCACCACGGGGGGGACCGGGAGGAACGAGCAGTACTTC
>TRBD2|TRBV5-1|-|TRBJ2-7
CASSLGLGGSTSYEQYF
TGCGCCAGCAGCTTGGGTTTAGGCGGGAGTACGTCCTACGAGCAGTACTTC
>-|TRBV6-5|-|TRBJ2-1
CASSFRGQLYNEQFF
TGTGCCAGCAGTTTTAGAGGACAGCTCTACAATGAGCAGTTCTTC
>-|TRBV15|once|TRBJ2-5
CATSRAGGETQYF
TGTGCCACCAGCAGAGCTGGGGGAGAGACCCAGTACTTC
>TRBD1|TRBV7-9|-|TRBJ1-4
CASSFPGQSQRLEAEKLFF
TGTGCCAGCAGCTTCCCGGGACAGTCCCAAAGGTTAGAGGCTGAAAAACTGTTTTTT
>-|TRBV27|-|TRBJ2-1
CASRDSSYNEQFF
TGTGCCAGCAGAGACAGTTCATACAATGAGCAGTTCTTC
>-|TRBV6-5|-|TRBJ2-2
CASKKGSTGELFF
TGTGCCAGCAAAAAGGGGAGCACCGGGGAGCTGTTTTTT
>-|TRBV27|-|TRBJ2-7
CASSLGGEQYF
TGTGCCAGCAGCCTCGGGGGCGAGCAGTACTTC
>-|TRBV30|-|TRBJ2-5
CAWSPGLETQYF
TGTGCCTGGAGTCCAGGACTCGAGACCCAGTACTTC
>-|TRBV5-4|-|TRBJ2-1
CASSLGGLAEFF
TGTGCCAGCAGCTTGGGAGGGCTAGCAGAATTCTTC
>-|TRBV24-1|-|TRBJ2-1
CATSDDKNEQFF
TGTGCCACCAGTGATGACAAAAATGAGCAGTTCTTC
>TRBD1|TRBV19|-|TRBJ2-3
CASSINRLGTGRRTDTQYF
TGTGCCAGTAGTATAAATCGTCTCGGGACAGGTAGAAGGACAGATACGCAGTATTTT
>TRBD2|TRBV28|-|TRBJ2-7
CASSFPLAGASQDSYEQYF
TGTGCCAGCAGTTTCCCACTAGCGGGAGCTTCCCAAGACTCCTACGAGCAGTACTTC
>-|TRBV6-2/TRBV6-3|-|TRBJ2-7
CASSYSGQNYEQYF
TGTGCCAGCAGTTACTCAGGACAGAATTACGAGCAGTACTTC
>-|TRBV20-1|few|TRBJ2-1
CSASYNEQFF
TGCAGTGCTTCCTACAATGAGCAGTTCTTC
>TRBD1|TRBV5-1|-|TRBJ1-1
CASHAWTGAGNTEAFF
TGCGCCAGCCATGCCTGGACAGGGGCCGGGAACACTGAAGCTTTCTTT
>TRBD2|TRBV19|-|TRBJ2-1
CASSLGLADIYNEQFF
TGTGCCAGTAGTCTGGGACTAGCGGATATCTACAATGAGCAGTTCTTC
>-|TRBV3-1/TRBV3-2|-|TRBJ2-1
CASSQDWGDRPSSYNEQFF
TGTGCCAGCAGCCAAGATTGGGGTGACAGGCCTAGCTCCTACAATGAGCAGTTCTTC
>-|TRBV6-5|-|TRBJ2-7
CASSYSPSYGGQYF
TGTGCCAGCAGTTACAGTCCAAGCTACGGCGGGCAGTACTTC
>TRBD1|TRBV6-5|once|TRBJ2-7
CASLIDLTGHEQYF
TGTGCCAGCCTAATCGATTTGACAGGGCACGAGCAGTACTTC
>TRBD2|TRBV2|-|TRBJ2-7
CASKAGLAGGGYEQYF
TGTGCCAGCAAGGCCGGACTAGCGGGAGGTGGGTACGAGCAGTACTTC
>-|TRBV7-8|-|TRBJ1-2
CASSLSGSGSYTF
TGTGCCAGCAGCTTAAGTGGGTCAGGGAGCTACACCTTC
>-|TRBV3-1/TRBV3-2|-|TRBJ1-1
CASSQVRGTGTEAFF
TGTGCCAGCAGCCAAGTGCGGGGGACCGGCACTGAAGCTTTCTTT